What follows is one T cell receptor beta chain and its context. Its antigen remains unidentified. The data were taken from a study of T cell responses to AZD1222 COVID-19 vaccine. TCRdb's copy holds only in-frame clones and misses some; the assay was immunoSEQ multiplex PCR. The profile shows about 180,000 clones, approximately 91% of them singletons. Both about-4-week and about-12-week second-dose recipients were combined. Study-wide results and caveats: Unmutated variant regions reportedly attract nearly half of all spike-specific TCRs.

Germline CDR1 SGDLS, CDR2 YYNGEE. The CDR3 extends over 15 amino acids. The V end was cut by 1 base, the J end by 8 bases, with 18 bases between. The sequencing used peripheral blood, collected 28 days after the second AZD1222 dose. This chain links TRBV9 with TRBJ1-2; TRBD1 might be the D (6 bases). This receptor was taken from an adult who received the AZD1222 COVID-19 vaccine. The CDR3 DNA follows: TGTGCCAGCAGCGTATATCTGGGGGGCGCGGGAGGCTACACCTTC. Its translation: CASSVYLGGAGGYTF.